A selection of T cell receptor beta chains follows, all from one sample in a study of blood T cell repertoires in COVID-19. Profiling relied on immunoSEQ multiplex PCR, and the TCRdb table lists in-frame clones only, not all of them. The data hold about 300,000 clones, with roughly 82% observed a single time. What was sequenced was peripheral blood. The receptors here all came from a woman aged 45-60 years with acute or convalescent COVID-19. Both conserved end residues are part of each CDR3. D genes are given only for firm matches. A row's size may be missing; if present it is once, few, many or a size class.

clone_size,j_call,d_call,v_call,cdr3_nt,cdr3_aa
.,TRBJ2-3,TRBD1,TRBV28,TGTGCCAGCAGTTTATTGGGGACAGTGCGGGCAGATACGCAGTATTTT,CASSLLGTVRADTQYF
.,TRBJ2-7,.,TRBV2,TGTGCCAGCAGCGGACAAATACTTATCTACGAGCAGTACTTC,CASSGQILIYEQYF
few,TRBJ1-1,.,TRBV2,TGTGCCAGCAGTGTTCCCGGGTCTGGAGTGCTTGAGAACACTGAAGCTTTCTTT,CASSVPGSGVLENTEAFF
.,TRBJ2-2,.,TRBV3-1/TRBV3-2,TGTGCCAGCAGCCGGGGGCGTAACACCGGGGAGCTGTTTTTT,CASSRGRNTGELFF
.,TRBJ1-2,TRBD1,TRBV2,TGTGCCAGCAGTGGGGACAGCGGATATGGCTACACCTTC,CASSGDSGYGYTF
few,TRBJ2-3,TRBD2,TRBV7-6,TGTGCCAGCAGCCCGAGACTAGCGGGAGGGCCAGATACGCAGTATTTT,CASSPRLAGGPDTQYF
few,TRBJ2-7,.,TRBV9,TGTGCCAGCAGCGTGGAGCAAAAGGACGAGCAGTACTTC,CASSVEQKDEQYF
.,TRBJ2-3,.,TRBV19,TGTGCCAGTAGTATAGGAGGGAGTGGCACAGATACGCAGTATTTT,CASSIGGSGTDTQYF
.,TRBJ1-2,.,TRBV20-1,TGCAGTGCTAGAGATATGAGTGGCTACACCTTC,CSARDMSGYTF
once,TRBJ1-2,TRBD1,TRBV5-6,TGTGCCAGCAGCCTCACGACAGGGGACTATGGCTACACCTTC,CASSLTTGDYGYTF
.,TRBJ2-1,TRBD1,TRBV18,TGTGCCAGCTCACCACCTGGGGACAGGGGCAATGAGCAGTTCTTC,CASSPPGDRGNEQFF
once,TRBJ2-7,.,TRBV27,TGTGCCAGCAGTTCGCGGGGGACCTCAGGGGCTTTTCATGACGAGCAGTACTTC,CASSSRGTSGAFHDEQYF
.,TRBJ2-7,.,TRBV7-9,TGTGCCAGCAGCTTAGTACAGGACGAGCAGTACTTC,CASSLVQDEQYF
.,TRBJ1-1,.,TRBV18,TGTGCCAGCTCACCACTCGGAGTGAACACTGAAGCTTTCTTT,CASSPLGVNTEAFF
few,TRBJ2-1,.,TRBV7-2,TGTGCCAGCAGCTTACGGGTAGGCTCCTACAATGAGCAGTTCTTC,CASSLRVGSYNEQFF
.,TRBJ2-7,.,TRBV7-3,TGTGCCAGCAGCTTTGAGACAGGACGGGGCGAGCAGTACTTC,CASSFETGRGEQYF
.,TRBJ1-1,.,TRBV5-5,TGTGCCAGCATCCGGGACATCTTGAACACTGAAGCTTTCTTT,CASIRDILNTEAFF
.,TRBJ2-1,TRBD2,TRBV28,TGTGCCAGCAGTTTATCGGCTAGCGGGAACAATGAGCAGTTCTTC,CASSLSASGNNEQFF
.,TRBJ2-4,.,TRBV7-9,TGTGCCAGCAGCTTAGAACCCGGGGATACTCAGTACTTC,CASSLEPGDTQYF
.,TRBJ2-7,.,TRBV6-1,TGTGCCAGCAGTGATGCCAGCGGTCAAGTGGGATCCTACGAGCAGTACTTC,CASSDASGQVGSYEQYF
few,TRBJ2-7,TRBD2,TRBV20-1,TGCAGTGCTAGTCCCGGGACTAGCGGCCACGAGCAGTACTTC,CSASPGTSGHEQYF
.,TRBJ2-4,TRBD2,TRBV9,TGTGCCAGCAGCGTAGAGGCGGGAGGCCTCAAAAACATTCAGTACTTC,CASSVEAGGLKNIQYF
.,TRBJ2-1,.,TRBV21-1,TGTGCCAGCAGCAAAGGGGGTAGGGGGAAACCCAATCCCTACAATGAGCAGTTCTTC,CASSKGGRGKPNPYNEQFF
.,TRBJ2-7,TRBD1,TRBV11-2,TGTGCCAGCAGCTCGAAGGGACAGGGGAGGTTCCGCCAGTACTTC,CASSSKGQGRFRQYF
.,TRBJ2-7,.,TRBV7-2,TGTGCCAGCACCCTCTCCCCCTACGAGCAGTACTTC,CASTLSPYEQYF
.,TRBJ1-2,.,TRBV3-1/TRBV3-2,TGTGCCAGCAGCCAAGAAGCGCGAGGCGGAGGCTACACCTTC,CASSQEARGGGYTF
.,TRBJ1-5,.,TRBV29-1,TGCAGCGTCAGGCCGGGGGGTACGGGCAATCAGCCCCAGCATTTT,CSVRPGGTGNQPQHF
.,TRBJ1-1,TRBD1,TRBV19,TGTGCCAGTAGCTCACAGGGGTTGATCACTGAAGCTTTCTTT,CASSSQGLITEAFF
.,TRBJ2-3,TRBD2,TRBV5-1,TGCGCCAGCAGCCTGGGGACTAGCGGGAGGGGTGATACGCAGTATTTT,CASSLGTSGRGDTQYF
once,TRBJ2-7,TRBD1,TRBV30,TGTGCCTGGACCCGGACAGGGGAAGTTTACGAGCAGTACTTC,CAWTRTGEVYEQYF
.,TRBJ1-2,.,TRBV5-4,TGTGCCAGCAGCTTGGTAGGGGGTGATGGCTACACCTTC,CASSLVGGDGYTF
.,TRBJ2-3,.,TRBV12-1,TGTGCCAGCAGCCCCCTGGACAGCGGGAGGGCCGTTAACACAGATACGCAGTATTTT,CASSPLDSGRAVNTDTQYF
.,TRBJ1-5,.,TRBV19,TGTGCCAGTAGTATTAGCTACAATCAGCCCCAGCATTTT,CASSISYNQPQHF
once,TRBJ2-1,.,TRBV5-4,TGTGCCAGCAGCTTGGTAGCCAGCTACAATGAGCAGTTCTTC,CASSLVASYNEQFF
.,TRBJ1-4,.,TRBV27,TGTGCCAGCAGTGAATACAGGGTGACCGGTGAAAAACTGTTTTTT,CASSEYRVTGEKLFF
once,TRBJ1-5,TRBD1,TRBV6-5,TGTGCCAGCAGTTACCTTGGGACAGGAGGGGAACAGCCCCAGCATTTT,CASSYLGTGGEQPQHF
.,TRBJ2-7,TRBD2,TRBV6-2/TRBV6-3,TGTGCCAGCAGCGGACTAGCGGGGACCTACGAGCAGTACTTC,CASSGLAGTYEQYF
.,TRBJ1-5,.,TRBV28,TGTGCCAGCAGTTTACAGGCAGGGGATCAGCCCCAGCATTTT,CASSLQAGDQPQHF
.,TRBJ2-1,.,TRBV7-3,TGTGCCAGCAGCCCCCGGGTCTACCAAAACAATGAGCAGTTCTTC,CASSPRVYQNNEQFF
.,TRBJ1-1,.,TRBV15,TGTGCCACCCGTTTCCAGGGCCCTTCTGAAGCTTTCTTT,CATRFQGPSEAFF
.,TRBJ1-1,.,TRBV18,TGTGCCAGCTCACCAGGCGGGCGGAACACTGAAGCTTTCTTT,CASSPGGRNTEAFF
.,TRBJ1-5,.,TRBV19,TGTGCCAGTAGTATAGAGGGGGCCGTTAATCAGCCCCAGCATTTT,CASSIEGAVNQPQHF
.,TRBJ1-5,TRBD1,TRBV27,TGTGCCAGCAGTTTATTAGGGCAGGGGGCAGGTCAGCCCCAGCATTTT,CASSLLGQGAGQPQHF
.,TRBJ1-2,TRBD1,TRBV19,TGTGCCAGTAGTCCGACAGGGAACTATGGCTACACCTTC,CASSPTGNYGYTF
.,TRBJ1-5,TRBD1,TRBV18,TGTGCCAGCTCACCGGGACAGGGGGCGAGACAGCCCCAGCATTTT,CASSPGQGARQPQHF
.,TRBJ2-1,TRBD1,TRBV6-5,TGTGCCAGCAGTTACGGGACAGGGTCAGGGAATGAGCAGTTCTTC,CASSYGTGSGNEQFF
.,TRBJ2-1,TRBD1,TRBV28,TGTGCCAGCAGTAAGGGGGCGAGAGTAGATGAGCAGTTCTTC,CASSKGARVDEQFF
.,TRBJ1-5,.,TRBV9,TGTGCCAGCAGCCCCGCAGGGGCCCTATTATGGCCCCAGCATTTT,CASSPAGALLWPQHF
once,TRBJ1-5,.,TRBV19,TGTGCCAGTAGTTCCCAGGCGATCAATCAGCCCCAGCATTTT,CASSSQAINQPQHF
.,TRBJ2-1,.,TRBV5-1,TGCGCCACCCAAGGCCCAGGAAATGAGCAGTTCTTC,CATQGPGNEQFF
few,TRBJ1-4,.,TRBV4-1,TGCGCCAGCAGCCTTCGAGGCGAAAAACTGTTTTTT,CASSLRGEKLFF
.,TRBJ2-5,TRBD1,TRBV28,TGTGCCAGCAGTTCGGACAGGCCGGGGAAAGAGACCCAGTACTTC,CASSSDRPGKETQYF
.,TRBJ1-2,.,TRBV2,TGTGCCAGCACCGAAACCTGGGCCGAGACTAACTATGGCTACACCTTC,CASTETWAETNYGYTF
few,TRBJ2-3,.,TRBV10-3,TGTGCCATCAGTGAGTCGGGGGGATCTGGGGTCCGTCCAGATACGCAGTATTTT,CAISESGGSGVRPDTQYF
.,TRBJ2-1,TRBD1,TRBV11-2,TGTGCCAGCAGCTCAGGACAGGGCGAGGCCTACAATGAGCAGTTCTTC,CASSSGQGEAYNEQFF
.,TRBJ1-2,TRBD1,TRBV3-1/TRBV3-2,TGTGCCAGCAGCCAAATGACAGGGGCCCCTTGGGGCTACACCTTC,CASSQMTGAPWGYTF
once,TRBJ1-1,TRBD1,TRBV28,TGTGCCAGCAGTTTGACAGGGGTTTTCACTGAAGCTTTCTTT,CASSLTGVFTEAFF
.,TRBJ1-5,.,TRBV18,TGTGCCAGCTCACAAGGGGTCGAGGAGCCCCAGCATTTT,CASSQGVEEPQHF
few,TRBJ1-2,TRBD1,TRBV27,TGTGCCAGCAGCCAGGGACAGGGTGTTCACTATGGCTACACCTTC,CASSQGQGVHYGYTF
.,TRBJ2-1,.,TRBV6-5,TGTGCCAGCAGTTACAGTGTCGGGGAAGCCTACAATGAGCAGTTCTTC,CASSYSVGEAYNEQFF